This TCR beta chain derives from a study of blood T cell repertoires in COVID-19. Study at large: The United States, Italy and Spain were the sources of the acute and convalescent COVID-19 samples. T cells, B-cell-depleted T cells, or PBMCs provided the cDNA or gDNA that served as material.

The germline V gene encodes CDR1 ENHRY and CDR2 SYGVKD. Unmatched junction bases numbered 2, after V lost 9 bases and J lost 0 bases. This CDR3 region has 12 residues. Per the original data handling: Cell counts per sample came from amplifying reference gene primers. Produced via immunoSEQ multiplex PCR; TCRdb's table is partial and in-frame only. The DNA was the basis for D and trimming; V, J and clone size are from that table. The table records 150,000 to 200,000 clones, roughly four fifths of them present only once. This sequence joins TRBV10-3 and TRBJ2-7; 7 bases match TRBD2. The source material was peripheral blood. This TCR derives from a man aged 45-65 years who had recovered from COVID-19. CDR3 DNA: TGTGCCATTCGGGACTACTCCTACGAGCAGTACTTC. Translating gives CAIRDYSYEQYF.